One T cell receptor beta chain is described in this entry. This clone was seen a few times. This clone's antigen is unknown. Base qualities are not recorded, but no much larger clone differs from it by a single base. Receptors were amplified or captured by the immunoSEQ multiplex PCR assay. T cell repertoires were profiled by deep sequencing of rearranged TCR beta loci, alongside multiparametric flow cytometry. This is the immuneACCESS table as TCRdb keeps it, with only in-frame sequences that have V and J called. A part of the clones is gone; compared with another copy, unresolved V genes explain less than half, and the rest is unexplained. The sample profile shows 55,000 to 85,000 clones; approximately 90% of them were found once. The top ten clonotypes cover around 2% of the sample. The data derive from a study of lymphopenia after photon versus proton radiotherapy (dated by TCRdb to the late 2010s). At the level of the whole study: In patients with gastrointestinal tumors who developed high-grade lymphopenia, the study compared the immunological effects of photon radiation therapy with those of proton radiation therapy. The 15 to 25 patients in the cohort had gastrointestinal tumors, were treated with either photon or proton therapy, and subsequently developed lymphopenia. The study aimed to characterize how the two radiation modalities differ in their impact on the immune system. On the study overall, not on this receptor specifically: During treatment, patients who received proton therapy stayed relatively stable, whereas patients who received photon therapy lost naive T cells and TCR diversity and gained effector/memory populations. After the lymphocyte count nadir, photon-treated repertoires showed oligoclonal expansion, especially of CD8+ Temra cells, which drove the drop in diversity. The survival association was examined only in patients who died, and the authors described better survival with proton therapy as a possibility, not as a demonstrated result. Across the cohort, an inverse correlation was found between a larger post-nadir drop in TCR diversity and overall survival time among patients who died.

The V end loses 5 bases and the J end loses 7 bases, and a stretch of 12 bases separates them. The CDR1 and CDR2 encoded by the germline V gene (reference sequence) are GTSNPN and SVGIG. The CDR3, from cysteine to phenylalanine, totals 12 residues. The only DNA kept is the CDR3, 36 bases in frame from the first base. The chain employs TRBV30 and TRBJ1-5; the D region possibly corresponds to TRBD1 (6 bases align). This material consisted of peripheral blood, taken from a patient treated with photon-based radiotherapy. The origin of this receptor is a middle-aged woman with cholangiocarcinoma. The nucleotide sequence reads TGTGCCTGGCGATACAGGGACCAGCCCCAGCATTTT. Its amino acids are CAWRYRDQPQHF.